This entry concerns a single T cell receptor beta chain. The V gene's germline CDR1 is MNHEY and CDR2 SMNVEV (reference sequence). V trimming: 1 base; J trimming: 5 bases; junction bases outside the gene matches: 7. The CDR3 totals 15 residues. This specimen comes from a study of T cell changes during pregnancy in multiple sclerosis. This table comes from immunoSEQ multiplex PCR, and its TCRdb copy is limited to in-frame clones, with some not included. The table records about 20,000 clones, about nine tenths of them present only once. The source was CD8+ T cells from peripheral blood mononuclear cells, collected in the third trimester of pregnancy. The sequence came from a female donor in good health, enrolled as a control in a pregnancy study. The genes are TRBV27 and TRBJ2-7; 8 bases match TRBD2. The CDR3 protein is CASSLFLAGPHEQYF. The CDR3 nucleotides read TGTGCCAGCAGTTTATTCCTAGCGGGTCCACACGAGCAGTACTTC.